This T cell receptor beta chain is from a study of T cell responses to AZD1222 COVID-19 vaccine. The repertoire was sequenced with immunoSEQ multiplex PCR; TCRdb's copy has only in-frame clones and lacks some. Of about 110,000 clones in the sample, around nine tenths were seen once. This clone has more than one count but fewer than ten. Trimming took 4 bases from V and 10 from J; bases not matched to a gene: 6. CDR3 size: 14 residues. Looked up from germline, CDR1 is SGHDT and CDR2 is YYEEEE. The source material was peripheral blood, sampled on day 0 of AZD1222 vaccination. The rearrangement joins TRBV5-6 to TRBJ1-6, with TRBD1 identical over 9 bases. This TCR came from an adult in good health. The CDR3 nucleotides are TGTGCCAGCAGCCGAACAGGGGGCGGATCACCCCTCCACTTT. Protein product: CASSRTGGGSPLHF.